This T cell receptor (beta chain) was sequenced in a study of shared clonotypes between healthy human individuals. Source study methods: Junction-only sequences without quality scores were provided by ImmunoSEQ, so filtering was different. Using immunoSEQ multiplex PCR, the repertoire was profiled, and TCRdb retains in-frame clones only, with some absent. The V and J calls and clone size come from that table; D and trimming were worked out from the DNA. The repertoire holds over 950,000 clones, with around 77% as singletons. About this clone itself: Its target is unknown.

Findings and limits, study-wide: Blood was the only sampled material, and tissue repertoires likely differ.

The germline V gene has CDR1 SQVTM and CDR2 ANQGSEA. Trimming left V 6 bases short and J 6 bases short, with 18 bases between. This CDR3 is built from 14 residues. Sequenced input: memory CD4+ T cells from PBMCs. Described subset: CD45RA-negative fraction. J is TRBJ1-5 and V is TRBV29-1; the D gene is possibly TRBD1 (5 bases). This sequence was found in a man between 18 and 29 years old in good health. Some clones in this sample may be carry-over from other donors' samples. As DNA, the CDR3 is TGCAGCGTCGGGCAGACAGCCGGAGGTCAGCCCCAGCATTTT. Its translation is CSVGQTAGGQPQHF.